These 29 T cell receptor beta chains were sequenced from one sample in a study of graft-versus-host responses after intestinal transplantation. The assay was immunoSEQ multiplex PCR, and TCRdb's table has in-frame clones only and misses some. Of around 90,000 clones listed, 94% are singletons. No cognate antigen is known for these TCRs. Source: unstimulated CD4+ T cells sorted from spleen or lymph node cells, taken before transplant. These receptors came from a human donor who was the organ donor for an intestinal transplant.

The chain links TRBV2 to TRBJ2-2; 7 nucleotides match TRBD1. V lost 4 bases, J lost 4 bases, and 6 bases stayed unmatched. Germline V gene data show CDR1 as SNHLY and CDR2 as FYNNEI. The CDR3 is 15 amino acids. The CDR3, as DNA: TGTGCCAGCAGTGGAGTAGGGGGCGGCACCGGGGAGCTGTTTTTT. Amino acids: CASSGVGGGTGELFF.

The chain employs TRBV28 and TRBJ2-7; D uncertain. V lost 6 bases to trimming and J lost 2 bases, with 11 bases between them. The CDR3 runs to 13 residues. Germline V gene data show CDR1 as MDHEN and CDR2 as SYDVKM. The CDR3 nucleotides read TGTGCCAGCAGGGTCGGTCTTACCTACGAGCAGTACTTC. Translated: CASRVGLTYEQYF.

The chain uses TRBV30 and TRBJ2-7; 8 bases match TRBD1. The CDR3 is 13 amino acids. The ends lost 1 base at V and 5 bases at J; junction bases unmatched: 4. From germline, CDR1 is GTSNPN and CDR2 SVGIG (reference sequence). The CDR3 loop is CAWSDRGFDEQYF. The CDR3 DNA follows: TGTGCCTGGAGTGACAGGGGGTTTGACGAGCAGTACTTC. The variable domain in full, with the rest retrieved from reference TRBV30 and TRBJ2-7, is SQTIHQWPATLVQPVGSPLSLECTVEGTSNPNLYWYRQAAGRGLQLLFYSVGIGQISSEVPQNLSASRPQDRQFILSSKKLLLSDSGFYLCAWSDRGFDEQYFGPGTRLTVT.

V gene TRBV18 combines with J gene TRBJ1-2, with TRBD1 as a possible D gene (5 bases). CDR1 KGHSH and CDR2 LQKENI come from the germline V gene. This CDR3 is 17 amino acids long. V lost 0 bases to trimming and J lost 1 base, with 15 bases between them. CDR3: CASSPPGWSGGNYGYTF. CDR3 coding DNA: TGTGCCAGCTCACCACCGGGGTGGAGCGGGGGTAACTATGGCTACACCTTC.

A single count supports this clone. CDR3 in amino acids: CASSHRETGANVLTF. The CDR3 DNA follows: TGTGCCAGCAGTCATAGGGAAACTGGGGCCAACGTCCTGACTTTC. The chain links TRBV28 to TRBJ2-6, with D hard to call. Germline V lookup: CDR1 MDHEN, CDR2 SYDVKM. The CDR3 has 15 residues. The germline V and J ends were trimmed by 5 bases and 2 bases, with 10 bases remaining between them. The full variable domain, with the rest looked up from reference TRBV28 and TRBJ2-6, is DVKVTQSSRYLVKRTGEKVFLECVQDMDHENMFWYRQDPGLGLRLIYFSYDVKMKEKGDIPEGYSVSREKKERFSLILESASTNQTSMYLCASSHRETGANVLTFGAGSRLTVL.

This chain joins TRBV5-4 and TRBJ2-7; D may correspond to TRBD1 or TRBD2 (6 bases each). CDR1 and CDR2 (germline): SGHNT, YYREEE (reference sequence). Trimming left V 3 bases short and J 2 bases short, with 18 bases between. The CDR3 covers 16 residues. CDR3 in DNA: TGTGCCAGCAGCTCGGGGGTCGGGGGCGGCCCCTACGAGCAGTACTTC. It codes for CASSSGVGGGPYEQYF.

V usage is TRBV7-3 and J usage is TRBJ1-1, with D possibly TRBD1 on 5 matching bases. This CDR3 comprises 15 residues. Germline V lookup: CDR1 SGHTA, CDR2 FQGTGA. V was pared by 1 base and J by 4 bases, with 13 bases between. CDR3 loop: CASSLNGQGGTEAFF. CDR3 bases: TGTGCCAGCAGCTTAAACGGCCAGGGAGGCACTGAAGCTTTCTTT.

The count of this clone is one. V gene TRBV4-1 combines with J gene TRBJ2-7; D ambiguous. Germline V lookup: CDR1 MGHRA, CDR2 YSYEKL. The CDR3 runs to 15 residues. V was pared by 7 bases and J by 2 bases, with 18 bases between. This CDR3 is CASKPGVGRTYEQYF. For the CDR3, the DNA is TGCGCCAGCAAGCCCGGAGTTGGACGGACCTACGAGCAGTACTTC.

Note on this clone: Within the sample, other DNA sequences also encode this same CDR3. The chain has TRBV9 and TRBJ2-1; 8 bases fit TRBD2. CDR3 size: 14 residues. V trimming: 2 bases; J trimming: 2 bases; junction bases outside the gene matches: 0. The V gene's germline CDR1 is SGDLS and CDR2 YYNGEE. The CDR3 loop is CASSVGGAYNEQFF. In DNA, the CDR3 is TGTGCCAGCAGCGTCGGGGGGGCCTACAATGAGCAGTTCTTC.

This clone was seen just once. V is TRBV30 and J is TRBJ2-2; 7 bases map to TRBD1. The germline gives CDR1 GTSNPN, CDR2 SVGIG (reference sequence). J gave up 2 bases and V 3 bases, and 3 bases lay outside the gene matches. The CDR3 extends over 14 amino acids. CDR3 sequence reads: CAWSRDSNTGELFF. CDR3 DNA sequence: TGTGCCTGGAGCCGGGACAGCAACACCGGGGAGCTGTTTTTT. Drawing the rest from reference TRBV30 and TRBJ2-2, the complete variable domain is SQTIHQWPATLVQPVGSPLSLECTVEGTSNPNLYWYRQAAGRGLQLLFYSVGIGQISSEVPQNLSASRPQDRQFILSSKKLLLSDSGFYLCAWSRDSNTGELFFGEGSRLTVL.

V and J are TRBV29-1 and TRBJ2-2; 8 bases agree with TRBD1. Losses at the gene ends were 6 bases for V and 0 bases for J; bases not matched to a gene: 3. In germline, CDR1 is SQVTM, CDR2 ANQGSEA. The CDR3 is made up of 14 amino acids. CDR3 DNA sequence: TGCAGCGTCCGGGACAGGTCGAACACCGGGGAGCTGTTTTTT. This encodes CSVRDRSNTGELFF.

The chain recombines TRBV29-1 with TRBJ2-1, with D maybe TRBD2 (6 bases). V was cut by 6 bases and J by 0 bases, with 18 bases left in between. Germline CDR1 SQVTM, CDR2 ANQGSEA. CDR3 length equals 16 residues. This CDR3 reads CSVGGGSGLSYNEQFF. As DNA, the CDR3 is TGCAGCGTGGGGGGAGGCAGCGGGCTCTCCTACAATGAGCAGTTCTTC.

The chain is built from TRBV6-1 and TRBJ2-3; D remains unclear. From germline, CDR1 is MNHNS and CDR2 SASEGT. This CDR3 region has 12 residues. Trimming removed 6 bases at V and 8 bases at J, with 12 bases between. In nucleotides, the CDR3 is TGTGCCAGCAGCGCAACGACGAGTACGCAGTATTTT. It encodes CASSATTSTQYF.

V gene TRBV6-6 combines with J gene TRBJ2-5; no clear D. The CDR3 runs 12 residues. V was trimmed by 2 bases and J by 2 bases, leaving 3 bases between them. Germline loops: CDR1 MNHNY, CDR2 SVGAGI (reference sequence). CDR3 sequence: CASSYDQETQYF. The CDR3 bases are TGTGCCAGCAGTTACGATCAAGAGACCCAGTACTTC.

The CDR3 reads CAWSIGPSGAEAFF. The CDR3 DNA reads TGTGCCTGGAGTATCGGGCCCTCTGGGGCTGAAGCTTTCTTT. The rearrangement joins TRBV30 to TRBJ1-1; D gene unclear. Trimming left V 2 bases short and J 6 bases short, with 16 bases between. CDR1 is GTSNPN, CDR2 SVGIG, per germline (reference sequence). The CDR3 has 14 residues.

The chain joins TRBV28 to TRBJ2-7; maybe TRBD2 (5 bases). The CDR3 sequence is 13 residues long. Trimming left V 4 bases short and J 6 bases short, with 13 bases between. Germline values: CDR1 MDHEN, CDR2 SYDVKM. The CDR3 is CASSSGGSPEQYF. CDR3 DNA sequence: TGTGCCAGCAGTTCCGGCGGGTCACCCGAGCAGTACTTC.

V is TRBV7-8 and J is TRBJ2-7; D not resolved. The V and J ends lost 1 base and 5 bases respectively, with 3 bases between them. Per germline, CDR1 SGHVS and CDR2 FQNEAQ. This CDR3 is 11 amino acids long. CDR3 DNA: TGTGCCAGCAGCTTAGTCCACGAGCAGTACTTC. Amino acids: CASSLVHEQYF.

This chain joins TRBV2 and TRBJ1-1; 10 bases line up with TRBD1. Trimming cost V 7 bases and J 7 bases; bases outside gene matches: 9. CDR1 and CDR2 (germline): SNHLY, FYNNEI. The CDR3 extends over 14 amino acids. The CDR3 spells CASTGTGVQSEAFF. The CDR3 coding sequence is TGTGCCAGCACGGGGACAGGGGTACAAAGTGAAGCTTTCTTT.

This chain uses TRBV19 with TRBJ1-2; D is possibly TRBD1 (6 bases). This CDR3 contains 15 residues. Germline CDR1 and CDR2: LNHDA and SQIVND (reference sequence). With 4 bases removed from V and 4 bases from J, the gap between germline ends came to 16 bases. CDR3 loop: CASSTLSQGSYGYTF. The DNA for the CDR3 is TGTGCCAGTAGTACCCTCTCACAGGGAAGCTATGGCTACACCTTC.

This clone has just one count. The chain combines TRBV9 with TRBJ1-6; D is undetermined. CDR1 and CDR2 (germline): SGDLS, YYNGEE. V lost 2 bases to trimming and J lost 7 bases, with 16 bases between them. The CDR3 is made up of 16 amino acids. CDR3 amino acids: CASSVGSLISNSPLHF. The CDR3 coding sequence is TGTGCCAGCAGCGTTGGGTCGTTGATCTCAAATTCACCCCTCCACTTT.

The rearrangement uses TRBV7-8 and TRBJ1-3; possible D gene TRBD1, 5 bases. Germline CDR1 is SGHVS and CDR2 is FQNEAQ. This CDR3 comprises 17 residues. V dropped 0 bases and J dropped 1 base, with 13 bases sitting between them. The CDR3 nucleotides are TGTGCCAGCAGCTTAGCGTGGACACTAGGGTCTGGAAACACCATATATTTT. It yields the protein CASSLAWTLGSGNTIYF.

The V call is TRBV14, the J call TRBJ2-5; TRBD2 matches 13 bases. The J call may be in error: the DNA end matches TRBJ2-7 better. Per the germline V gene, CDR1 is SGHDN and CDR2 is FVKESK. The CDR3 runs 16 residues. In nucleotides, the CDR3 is TGTGCCAGCAGCCAGGAGAGGACTAGCGGGGGTTACGAGCAGTACTTC. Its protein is CASSQERTSGGYEQYF.

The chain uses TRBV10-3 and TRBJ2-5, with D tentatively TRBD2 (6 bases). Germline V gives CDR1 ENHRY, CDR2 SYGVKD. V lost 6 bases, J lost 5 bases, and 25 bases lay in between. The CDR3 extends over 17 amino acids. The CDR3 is CAISSTSSGSKWETQYF. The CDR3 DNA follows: TGTGCCATCAGCTCGACTAGTTCCGGGTCTAAGTGGGAGACCCAGTACTTC.

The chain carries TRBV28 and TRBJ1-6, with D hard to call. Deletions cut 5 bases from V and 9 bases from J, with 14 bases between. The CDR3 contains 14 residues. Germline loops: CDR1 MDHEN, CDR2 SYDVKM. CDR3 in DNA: TGTGCCAGCAGTGCCCCAGGCTCAGGTTCACCCCTCCACTTT. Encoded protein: CASSAPGSGSPLHF.

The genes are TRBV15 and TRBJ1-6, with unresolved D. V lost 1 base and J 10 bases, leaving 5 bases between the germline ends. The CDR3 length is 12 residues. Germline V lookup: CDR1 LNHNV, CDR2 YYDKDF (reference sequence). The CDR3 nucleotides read TGTGCCACCAGCAGAGTTTTCTCACCCCTCCACTTT. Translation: CATSRVFSPLHF.

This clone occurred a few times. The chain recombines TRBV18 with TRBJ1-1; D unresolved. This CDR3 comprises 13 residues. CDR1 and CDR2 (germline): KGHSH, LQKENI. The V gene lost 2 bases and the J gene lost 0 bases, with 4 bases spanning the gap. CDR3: CASSPGLNTEAFF. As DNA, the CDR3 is TGTGCCAGCTCACCAGGGTTGAACACTGAAGCTTTCTTT.

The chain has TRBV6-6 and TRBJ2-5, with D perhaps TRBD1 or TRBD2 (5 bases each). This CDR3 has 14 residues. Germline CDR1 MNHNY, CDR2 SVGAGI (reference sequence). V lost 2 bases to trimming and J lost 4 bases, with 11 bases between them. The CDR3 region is CASSYGVGVETQYF. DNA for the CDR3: TGTGCCAGCAGTTACGGGGTGGGGGTAGAGACCCAGTACTTC.

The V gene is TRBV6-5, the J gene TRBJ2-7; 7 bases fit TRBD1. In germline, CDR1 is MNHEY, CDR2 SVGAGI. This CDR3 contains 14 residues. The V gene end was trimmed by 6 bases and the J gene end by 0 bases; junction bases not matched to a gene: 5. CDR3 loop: CASSGTASSYEQYF. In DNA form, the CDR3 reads TGTGCCAGCAGCGGGACAGCAAGCTCCTACGAGCAGTACTTC.

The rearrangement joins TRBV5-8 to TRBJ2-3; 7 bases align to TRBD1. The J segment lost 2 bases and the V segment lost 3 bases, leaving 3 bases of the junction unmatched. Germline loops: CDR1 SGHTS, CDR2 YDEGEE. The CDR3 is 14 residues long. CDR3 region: CASSYDRATDTQYF. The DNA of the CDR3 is TGTGCCAGCAGCTACGACAGGGCCACAGATACGCAGTATTTT.